Shown below are 28 T cell receptor beta chains from a single sample sequenced in a study of shared T cell receptors in the human thymus. Some clones are missing from TCRdb's copy, which holds only in-frame ones; the method was immunoSEQ multiplex PCR. The sample shows about 380,000 clones, approximately 95% of them seen only once. Sequencing input: thymocytes. The receptor source for this set is a human donor.

This sequence joins TRBV7-2 and TRBJ2-7; TRBD2 matches at 7 bases. Germline CDR1 reads SGHTA; CDR2 reads FQGNSA. Trimming removed 1 base from V and 0 bases from J; junction bases left unmatched: 6. The CDR3 extends over 16 amino acids. The CDR3 bases are TGTGCCAGCAGCTTAGGTAGGCTAGCGGACTCCTACGAGCAGTACTTC. It specifies CASSLGRLADSYEQYF.

The V call is TRBV7-8, the J call TRBJ1-5; 9 positions match TRBD1. This CDR3 has 14 residues. Germline V gives CDR1 SGHVS, CDR2 FQNEAQ. The V segment lost 4 bases and the J segment 5 bases; nucleotides outside the gene matches: 3. CDR3 bases: TGTGCCAGCAGCTCCGACAGGGGGGATCAGCCCCAGCATTTT. It codes for CASSSDRGDQPQHF.

For this clone: The CDR3 ends on some other residue instead of the conserved phenylalanine or tryptophan, so this is likely a read error. It is unclear where the CDR3 begins or ends on the DNA, so no DNA is shown, and the CDR3 is as TCRdb lists it. V gene TRBV5-4 combines with J gene TRBJ2-7; whether TRBD1, the table's D call, matches the DNA was not checked. Germline CDR1 and CDR2: SGHNT and YYREEE (reference sequence). The CDR3 spans 13 amino acids, including both terminal residues. The chain's CDR3 is CASSFLGSLRAVL.

The genes are TRBV28 and TRBJ1-1; D gene ambiguous. CDR3 size: 12 residues. Germline assignment: CDR1 MDHEN and CDR2 SYDVKM. Trimming left V 5 bases short and J 3 bases short, with 7 bases between. The CDR3 sequence is CASSPTDTEAFF. The CDR3 DNA is TGTGCCAGCAGTCCGACCGACACTGAAGCTTTCTTT.

The chain links TRBV4-3 to TRBJ2-7; 8 nucleotides line up with TRBD2. Per the germline V gene, CDR1 is LGHNA and CDR2 is YSLEER. CDR3 length equals 14 residues. Trimming cost V 3 bases and J 4 bases; bases outside gene matches: 5. The CDR3 DNA sequence: TGCGCCAGCAGCCATGGGCGGGGGGTGTACGAGCAGTACTTC. It encodes CASSHGRGVYEQYF.

The chain combines TRBV2 with TRBJ1-5, with D tentatively TRBD1 (5 bases). CDR1 and CDR2 (germline): SNHLY, FYNNEI. The CDR3 covers 15 residues. With 3 bases removed from V and 5 bases from J, the gap between germline ends came to 14 bases. CDR3 residues: CASSEARVLDQPQHF. CDR3 DNA: TGTGCCAGCAGTGAGGCCAGGGTTTTAGATCAGCCCCAGCATTTT.

This clone has a single count. The V and J genes are TRBV7-9 and TRBJ1-4; maybe TRBD1 (6 bases). Germline assignment: CDR1 SEHNR and CDR2 FQNEAQ (reference sequence). The CDR3 loop spans 16 amino acids. Between the trimmed V and J ends, which lost 4 bases and 0 bases, there was a span of 12 bases. The CDR3 spells CASSCTGLATNEKLFF. The CDR3 DNA reads as TGTGCCAGCAGCTGTACAGGGTTAGCAACTAATGAAAAACTGTTTTTT.

The chain links TRBV7-2 to TRBJ1-1; possible D gene TRBD1, 5 bases. This CDR3 is built from 14 residues. Looked up from germline, CDR1 is SGHTA and CDR2 is FQGNSA. Deletions cut 7 bases from V and 4 bases from J, with 16 bases between. The CDR3, as DNA: TGTGCCAGCACCGAGACCGGGGCCGCCACTGAAGCTTTCTTT. This translates into CASTETGAATEAFF. The variable domain in full, with the rest retrieved from reference TRBV7-2 and TRBJ1-1, is GAGVSQSPSNKVTEKGKDVELRCDPISGHTALYWYRQSLGQGLEFLIYFQGNSAPDKSGLPSDRFSAERTGGSVSTLTIQRTQQEDSAVYLCASTETGAATEAFFGQGTRLTVV.

The V call is TRBV4-2, the J call TRBJ2-1; D is possibly TRBD2 (6 bases). V was pared by 0 bases and J by 4 bases, with 19 bases between. The CDR3 sequence is 18 residues long. Germline CDR1 reads LGHNA; CDR2 reads YNFKEQ. The CDR3 nucleotides read TGTGCCAGCAGCCAAGATAGCGGAGGGCCGGGTTTATACAATGAGCAGTTCTTC. Translation gives CASSQDSGGPGLYNEQFF.

CDR3: CASRLVDGDGEQYF. The CDR3, as DNA: TGTGCCAGCAGACTAGTGGACGGAGATGGCGAGCAGTACTTC. V usage is TRBV6-6 and J usage is TRBJ2-7, with D possibly matching TRBD2 (5 bases). V was shortened by 6 bases and J by 6 bases, with 18 bases between the two germline ends. This CDR3 contains 14 residues. Germline V gene lookup returns CDR1 MNHNY and CDR2 SVGAGI (reference sequence).

The chain has TRBV4-3 and TRBJ1-2; no firm D call. V lost 4 bases and J lost 5, with 20 bases in between. Germline V gene lookup returns CDR1 LGHNA and CDR2 YSLEER. The CDR3 is 16 residues long. The CDR3 loop reads CASSLSMRRITYGYTF. The CDR3 nucleotides are TGCGCCAGCAGCCTTTCGATGCGGAGAATCACGTATGGCTACACCTTC.

The chain carries TRBV7-6 and TRBJ2-5; possibly TRBD1 or TRBD2 for D (5 bases each). Per germline, CDR1 SGHVS and CDR2 FNYEAQ. V shed 5 bases and J shed 3 bases, with 19 bases lying between them. The CDR3 covers 16 residues. The CDR3 nucleotides read TGTGCCAGCAGCAACCCGGGACCTGGTCTAAAAGAGACCCAGTACTTC. Translation gives CASSNPGPGLKETQYF.

The rearrangement uses TRBV11-2 and TRBJ2-3; 10 bases align to TRBD2. The CDR3 has 17 amino acids. V trimming: 4 bases; J trimming: 2 bases; junction bases outside the gene matches: 9. Germline V gene data show CDR1 as SGHAT and CDR2 as FQNNGV. The CDR3, as DNA: TGTGCCAGCAGCTGCCCCCTAGCGGGAGATGACACAGATACGCAGTATTTT. Translated: CASSCPLAGDDTDTQYF.

The chain employs TRBV27 and TRBJ2-7; TRBD2 matches 10 bases. This CDR3 is built from 14 residues. J was trimmed by 4 bases and V by 6 bases; bases with no gene match: 6. Germline loops: CDR1 MNHEY, CDR2 SMNVEV (reference sequence). CDR3 sequence reads: CASSRRLAGYEQYF. As DNA, the CDR3 is TGTGCCAGCAGCCGAAGACTAGCGGGTTACGAGCAGTACTTC.

The chain carries TRBV9 and TRBJ2-1; possible D gene TRBD1, 5 bases. The CDR3 has 14 residues. Trimming took 4 bases from V and 8 from J, leaving 16 bases between them. Germline values: CDR1 SGDLS, CDR2 YYNGEE. The DNA of the CDR3 is TGTGCCAGCAGCCCCCAGGGCGTGTCCGATGAGCAGTTCTTC. Its translation: CASSPQGVSDEQFF.

The chain carries TRBV11-2 and TRBJ1-4; 7 bases are shared with TRBD1. Germline values: CDR1 SGHAT, CDR2 FQNNGV. V lost 0 bases and J lost 8; bases outside the gene matches: 12. The CDR3 totals 17 residues. In DNA form, the CDR3 reads TGTGCCAGCAGCTTAGAAGGGGGCGGACAGATGAACGAAAAACTGTTTTTT. It yields the protein CASSLEGGGQMNEKLFF.

The J gene is TRBJ2-5, the V gene TRBV29-1, with TRBD2 matching over 12 bases. V shed 0 bases, J shed 6 bases, and the junction held 14 bases outside the gene matches. CDR1 and CDR2 (germline): SQVTM, ANQGSEA. The CDR3 contains 18 residues. The CDR3 protein is CSVEDKQGLAGGPKTQYF. The CDR3 DNA reads TGCAGCGTTGAAGACAAACAGGGGCTAGCGGGAGGGCCTAAGACCCAGTACTTC.

The chain employs TRBV1 and TRBJ2-3; TRBD1 was called by the table and not checked on the DNA. TRBV1 is a pseudogene locus. The CDR3 contains 18 residues. The CDR3 reads CTSSQVSAGGIPTDTQYF. In DNA form, the CDR3 reads TGCACCAGCAGCCAAGTCTCGGCAGGGGGCATCCCAACAGATACGCAGTATTTT.

This clone was observed a single time. The rearrangement links TRBV28 to TRBJ1-3; 8 positions agree with TRBD1. Germline CDR1 reads MDHEN; CDR2 reads SYDVKM. The CDR3 consists of 17 residues. Germline trimming cut 0 bases from V and 1 base from J; bases unmatched to any gene: 5. Here the CDR3 reads CASSLWRTGMSGNTIYF. CDR3 nucleotides: TGTGCCAGCAGTTTATGGCGGACAGGGATGTCTGGAAACACCATATATTTT.

The chain links TRBV13 to TRBJ2-1; unclear D gene. V was clipped by 3 bases and J by 2 bases, with 17 bases between them. The length of the CDR3 is 17 residues. In germline, CDR1 is PRHDT, CDR2 FYEKMQ (reference sequence). The CDR3 DNA follows: TGTGCCAGCAGCTTCGGCCAACTGGGCTCCCCCTACAATGAGCAGTTCTTC. As protein: CASSFGQLGSPYNEQFF.

J is TRBJ2-1 and V is TRBV21-1; the DNA was not compared with TRBD2, the D call given in the table. TRBV21-1 is tagged as a pseudogene. The CDR3 is made up of 18 amino acids. The DNA for the CDR3 is TGTGCCAGCAGCAAAGAACTAGCGGGAGTGAGGTCCTACAATGAGCAGTTCTTC. Its protein product is CASSKELAGVRSYNEQFF.

V is TRBV27 and J is TRBJ1-2, with no clear D. CDR3 length: 13 residues. Germline V gene data show CDR1 as MNHEY and CDR2 as SMNVEV (reference sequence). V was shortened by 6 bases and J by 4 bases, with 12 bases between the two germline ends. CDR3 nucleotide sequence: TGTGCCAGCAGCCCAGTCAGCTCCTATGGCTACACCTTC. As protein: CASSPVSSYGYTF.

The chain is built from TRBV28 and TRBJ1-3; maybe TRBD1 (5 bases). The CDR3 length is 15 residues. CDR1 is MDHEN, CDR2 SYDVKM, per germline. Trimming removed 2 bases from V and 4 bases from J, with 12 bases in between. Here the CDR3 reads CASSLEAGRGNTIYF. The DNA of the CDR3 is TGTGCCAGCAGTTTAGAGGCAGGGAGGGGAAACACCATATATTTT.

This chain joins TRBV2 and TRBJ2-7; 10 nucleotides match TRBD2. CDR1 and CDR2 from the germline V gene are SNHLY and FYNNEI. After removal of 4 bases from V and 4 bases from J, the junction contained 10 bases not matched to a gene. The CDR3 is 16 amino acids. The CDR3 DNA sequence: TGTGCCAGCAGTGTCCTAGCGGGAGATGAAGGTTACGAGCAGTACTTC. As protein: CASSVLAGDEGYEQYF.

The chain employs TRBV4-1 and TRBJ2-7; 9 nucleotides agree with TRBD1. The germline V gene has CDR1 MGHRA and CDR2 YSYEKL. The CDR3 covers 19 residues. V dropped 2 bases and J dropped 7; count of bases not matched to a gene: 21. The CDR3, as DNA: TGCGCCAGCAGCCAACTAATAAAGGCTCCGGGACAGGGTGGGTCGGAGCAGTACTTC. As protein: CASSQLIKAPGQGGSEQYF.

The sample holds one count of this clone. The chain carries TRBV6-5 and TRBJ2-7, with 8 bases lining up with TRBD2. V was clipped by 5 bases and J by 4 bases; unmatched bases: 10. In germline, CDR1 is MNHEY, CDR2 SVGAGI. CDR3 length: 15 amino acids. CDR3 in DNA: TGTGCCAGCAGTCGGGAGGGCGGACCTCGGTACGAGCAGTACTTC. Translated: CASSREGGPRYEQYF.

The V gene is TRBV19, the J gene TRBJ1-5, with D unclear. V was clipped by 5 bases and J by 5 bases, with 7 bases between them. The germline CDR1 and CDR2 sequences are LNHDA and SQIVND (reference sequence). This CDR3 contains 12 residues. The CDR3 reads CASSSRHQPQHF. CDR3 in DNA: TGTGCCAGTAGTTCCAGACATCAGCCCCAGCATTTT.

The CDR3 reads CASSPRTSGSPQDYNEQFF. CDR3 coding DNA: TGTGCCAGCAGTCCCCGGACTAGCGGGAGTCCCCAGGACTACAATGAGCAGTTCTTC. This sequence joins TRBV2 and TRBJ2-1; 13 nucleotides line up with TRBD2. Germline CDR1 and CDR2: SNHLY and FYNNEI. After removal of 5 bases from V and 3 bases from J, the junction contained 13 bases not matched to a gene. This CDR3 region has 19 residues.